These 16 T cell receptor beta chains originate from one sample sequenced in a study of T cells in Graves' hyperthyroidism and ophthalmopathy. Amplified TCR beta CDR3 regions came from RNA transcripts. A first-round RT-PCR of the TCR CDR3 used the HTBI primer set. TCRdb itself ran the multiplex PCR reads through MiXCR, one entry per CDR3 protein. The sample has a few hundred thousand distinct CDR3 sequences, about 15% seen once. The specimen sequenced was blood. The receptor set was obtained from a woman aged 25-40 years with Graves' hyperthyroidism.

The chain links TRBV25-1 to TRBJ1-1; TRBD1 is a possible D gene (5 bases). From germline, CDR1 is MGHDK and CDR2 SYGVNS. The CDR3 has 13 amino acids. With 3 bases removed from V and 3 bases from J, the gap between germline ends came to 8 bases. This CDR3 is CASSDGTYTEAFF. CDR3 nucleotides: TGTGCCAGCAGTGACGGGACCTACACTGAAGCTTTCTTT.

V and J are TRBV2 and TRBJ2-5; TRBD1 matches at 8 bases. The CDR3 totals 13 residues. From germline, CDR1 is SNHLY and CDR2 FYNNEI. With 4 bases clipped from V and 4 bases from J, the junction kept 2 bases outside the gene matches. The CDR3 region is CASSGGTGETQYF. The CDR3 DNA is TGTGCCAGCAGTGGCGGGACAGGAGAGACCCAGTACTTC.

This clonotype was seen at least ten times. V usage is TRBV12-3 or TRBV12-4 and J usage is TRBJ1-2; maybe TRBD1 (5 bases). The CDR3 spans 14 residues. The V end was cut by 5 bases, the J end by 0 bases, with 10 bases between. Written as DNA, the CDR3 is TGTGCCAGCAGTAGACAGACTACTAACTATGGCTACACCTTC. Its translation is CASSRQTTNYGYTF.

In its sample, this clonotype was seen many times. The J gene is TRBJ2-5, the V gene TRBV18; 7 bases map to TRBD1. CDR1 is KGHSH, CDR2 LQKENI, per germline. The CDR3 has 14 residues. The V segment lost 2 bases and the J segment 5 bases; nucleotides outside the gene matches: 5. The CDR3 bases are TGTGCCAGCTCACCAGACAGGGCGTCGGAGACCCAGTACTTC. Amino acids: CASSPDRASETQYF.

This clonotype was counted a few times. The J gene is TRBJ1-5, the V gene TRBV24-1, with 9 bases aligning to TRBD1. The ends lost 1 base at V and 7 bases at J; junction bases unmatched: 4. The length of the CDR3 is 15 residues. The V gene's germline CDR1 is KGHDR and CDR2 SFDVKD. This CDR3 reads CATSDFPDRGQPQHF. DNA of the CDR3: TGTGCCACCAGTGATTTCCCGGACAGGGGCCAGCCCCAGCATTTT.

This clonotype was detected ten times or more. CDR3 sequence: CASTTGQGQETQYF. CDR3 bases: TGTGCCAGCACCACGGGACAGGGACAAGAGACCCAGTACTTC. V and J are TRBV28 and TRBJ2-5, with 9 bases aligning to TRBD1. The V and J ends lost 7 bases and 2 bases, in that order; junction bases with no gene match: 5. This CDR3 region has 14 residues. Germline V lookup: CDR1 MDHEN, CDR2 SYDVKM.

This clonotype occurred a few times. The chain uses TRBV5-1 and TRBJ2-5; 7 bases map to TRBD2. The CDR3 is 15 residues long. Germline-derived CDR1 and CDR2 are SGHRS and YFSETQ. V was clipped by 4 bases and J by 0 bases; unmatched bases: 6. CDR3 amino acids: CASSPGGEHQETQYF. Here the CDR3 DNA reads TGCGCCAGCAGCCCTGGGGGGGAACACCAAGAGACCCAGTACTTC.

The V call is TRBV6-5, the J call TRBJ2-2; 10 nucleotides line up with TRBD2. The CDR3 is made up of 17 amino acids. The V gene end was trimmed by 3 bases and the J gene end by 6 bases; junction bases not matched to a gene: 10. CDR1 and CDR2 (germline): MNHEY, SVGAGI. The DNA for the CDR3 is TGTGCCAGCAGTTATGGGCCTAGCGGGAGTTTATCCGGGGAGCTGTTTTTT. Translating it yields CASSYGPSGSLSGELFF.

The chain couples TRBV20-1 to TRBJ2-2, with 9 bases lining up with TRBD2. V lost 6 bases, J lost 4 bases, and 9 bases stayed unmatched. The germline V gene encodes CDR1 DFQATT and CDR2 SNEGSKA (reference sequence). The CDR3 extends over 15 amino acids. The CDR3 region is CSARGVTSGTGELFF. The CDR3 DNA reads TGCAGTGCCCGAGGGGTGACTAGCGGCACCGGGGAGCTGTTTTTT.

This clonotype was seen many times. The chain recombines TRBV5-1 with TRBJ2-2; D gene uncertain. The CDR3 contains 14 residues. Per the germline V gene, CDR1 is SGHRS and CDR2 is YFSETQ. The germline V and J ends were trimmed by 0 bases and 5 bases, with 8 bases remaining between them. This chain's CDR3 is CASSLEHLTGELFF. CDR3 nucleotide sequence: TGCGCCAGCAGCTTGGAGCACCTAACCGGGGAGCTGTTTTTT. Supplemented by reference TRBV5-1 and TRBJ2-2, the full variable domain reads KAGVTQTPRYLIKTRGQQVTLSCSPISGHRSVSWYQQTPGQGLQFLFEYFSETQRNKGNFPGRFSGRQFSNSRSEMNVSTLELGDSALYLCASSLEHLTGELFFGEGSRLTVL.

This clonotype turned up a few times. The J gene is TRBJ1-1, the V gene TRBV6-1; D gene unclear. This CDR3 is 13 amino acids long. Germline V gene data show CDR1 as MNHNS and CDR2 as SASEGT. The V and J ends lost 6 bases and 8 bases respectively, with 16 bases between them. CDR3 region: CASSPPPRAEAFF. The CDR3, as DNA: TGTGCCAGCAGCCCACCTCCTCGAGCCGAAGCTTTCTTT.

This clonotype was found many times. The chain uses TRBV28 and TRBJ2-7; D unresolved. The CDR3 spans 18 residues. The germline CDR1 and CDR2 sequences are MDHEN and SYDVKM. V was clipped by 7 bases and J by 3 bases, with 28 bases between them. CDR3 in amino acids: CASIPNYLAERHYYEQYF. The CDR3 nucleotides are TGTGCCAGCATCCCTAACTACTTGGCGGAGCGACACTACTACGAGCAGTACTTC.

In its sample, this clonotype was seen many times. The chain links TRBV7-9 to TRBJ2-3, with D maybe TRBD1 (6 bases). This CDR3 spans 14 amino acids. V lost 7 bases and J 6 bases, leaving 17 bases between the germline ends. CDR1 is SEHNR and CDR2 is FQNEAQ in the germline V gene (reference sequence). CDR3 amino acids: CASTQGTVADTQYF. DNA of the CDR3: TGTGCCAGCACCCAGGGGACGGTCGCGGATACGCAGTATTTT.

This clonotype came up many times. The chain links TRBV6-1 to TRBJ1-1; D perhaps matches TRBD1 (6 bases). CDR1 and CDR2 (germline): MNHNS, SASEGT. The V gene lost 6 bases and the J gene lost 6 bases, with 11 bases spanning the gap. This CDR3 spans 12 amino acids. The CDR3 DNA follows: TGTGCCAGCAGACCCGACAGGCCTGAAGCTTTCTTT. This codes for CASRPDRPEAFF.

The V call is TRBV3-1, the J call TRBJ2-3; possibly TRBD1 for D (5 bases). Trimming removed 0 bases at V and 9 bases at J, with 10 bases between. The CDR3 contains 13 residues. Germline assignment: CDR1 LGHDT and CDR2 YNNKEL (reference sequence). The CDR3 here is CASSQDKGITQYF. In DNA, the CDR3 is TGTGCCAGCAGCCAAGATAAGGGGATCACGCAGTATTTT.

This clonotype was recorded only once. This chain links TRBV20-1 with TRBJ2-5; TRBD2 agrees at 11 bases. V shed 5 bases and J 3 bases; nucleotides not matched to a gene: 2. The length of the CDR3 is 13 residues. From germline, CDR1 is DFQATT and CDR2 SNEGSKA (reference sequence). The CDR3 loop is CSAGTSGKETQYF. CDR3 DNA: TGCAGTGCTGGGACTAGCGGTAAAGAGACCCAGTACTTC.